This TCR beta chain was profiled in a study of cytomegalovirus exposure and HLA in healthy donors. Vbeta (60) and Jbeta (13) primers were used in the PCR. In the original processing: An analysis that came later counted 70 million to 100 million unique TCR beta chains, approximately 9.9 million shared. Sequencing was performed with immunoSEQ multiplex PCR; in TCRdb, only in-frame clones are kept and a portion is missing. D and trimming come from the DNA, and the V and J calls and clone size come from that table. This sample has more than 95,000 clones; approximately 79% occur once, and the top ten carry approximately 4.3%. Losses at the gene ends were 8 bases for V and 3 bases for J; bases not matched to a gene: 1. Germline loops: CDR1 LNHNV, CDR2 YYDKDF (reference sequence). This CDR3 is 12 amino acids long.

The source is a man aged 50 to 59 in good health and CMV-seropositive. Sequenced input: PBMCs. V and J are TRBV15 and TRBJ2-5; 9 bases are shared with TRBD2. In DNA, the CDR3 is TGTGCCACCGTAGCGGGAGAAGAGACCCAGTACTTC. The encoded protein is CATVAGEETQYF.